This TCR beta chain was identified in a study of blood T cell repertoires in COVID-19. Measured with immunoSEQ multiplex PCR; TCRdb has only the in-frame clones, and not every one. The sample carries hundreds of thousands of clones, approximately 81% recorded once. The J segment lost 1 base and the V segment lost 6 bases, leaving 3 bases of the junction unmatched. The CDR3 has 14 amino acids. Per the germline V gene, CDR1 is KGHSH and CDR2 is LQKENI. Regarding this clone: Other DNA sequences in this specimen translate into the identical CDR3.

The chain has TRBV18 and TRBJ1-5; the match to TRBD1 covers 7 bases. Sequences were obtained from PBMCs or T cells enriched from blood (not recorded which). This clonotype was sampled from a woman aged 50 to 60 who had recovered from COVID-19. The CDR3 DNA follows: TGTGCCAGCTCTCCGGGACAGAGCAATCAGCCCCAGCATTTT. As protein: CASSPGQSNQPQHF.